These 25 T cell receptor beta chains came from one sample sequenced in a study of cytomegalovirus exposure and HLA in healthy donors. Primers included in the PCR were 60 Vbeta and 13 Jbeta primers. Produced via immunoSEQ multiplex PCR; TCRdb's table is partial and in-frame only. This table has approximately 160,000 clones, about 80% appearing once. What was sequenced was PBMCs. The source is a male donor in good health and CMV-seronegative.

The chain joins TRBV5-1 to TRBJ2-7, with TRBD1 as a possible D gene (5 bases). The ends were cut back, 0 bases at V and 3 bases at J, with 10 bases in the middle. Germline V gene lookup returns CDR1 SGHRS and CDR2 YFSETQ. This CDR3 spans 14 amino acids. In DNA form, the CDR3 reads TGCGCCAGCAGCTTGGCGTCGCAGGGCTACGAGCAGTACTTC. It is translated as CASSLASQGYEQYF.

V usage is TRBV5-1 and J usage is TRBJ2-1; 8 bases fit TRBD1. Trimming removed 4 bases from V and 6 bases from J; junction bases left unmatched: 12. The CDR3 sequence is 16 residues long. Germline V lookup: CDR1 SGHRS, CDR2 YFSETQ. The CDR3 DNA follows: TGCGCCAGCAGCAGAGCACGGACAGGGAATCTCAATGAGCAGTTCTTC. Translation gives CASSRARTGNLNEQFF.

This chain connects TRBV9 to TRBJ1-1, with D tentatively TRBD1 (5 bases). The CDR3 is made up of 17 amino acids. V lost 3 bases to trimming and J lost 4 bases, with 22 bases between them. The germline gives CDR1 SGDLS, CDR2 YYNGEE. CDR3 nucleotide sequence: TGTGCCAGCAGCGCAGCGGCGGGACGGACTGGGGGCACTGAAGCTTTCTTT. It yields the protein CASSAAAGRTGGTEAFF.

This clone showed up just once. The rearrangement uses TRBV29-1 and TRBJ1-2, with D maybe TRBD1 (6 bases). V gave up 4 bases and J gave up 5 bases, with 14 bases separating them. The germline V gene encodes CDR1 SQVTM and CDR2 ANQGSEA. This CDR3 comprises 13 residues. CDR3 bases: TGCAGCGTTGTTGGGGACACTTTTTATGGCTACACCTTC. Translated, it gives CSVVGDTFYGYTF.

V and J are TRBV6-1 and TRBJ1-1, with 11 bases aligning to TRBD1. Germline assignment: CDR1 MNHNS and CDR2 SASEGT. CDR3 size: 15 residues. The junction had 9 bases not matched to a gene; V was cut back by 7 bases and J by 5 bases. The CDR3, as DNA: TGTGCCAGCACCAGGACAGGGGGCAAGTCGACTGAAGCTTTCTTT. It codes for CASTRTGGKSTEAFF.

CDR3 sequence reads: CASSQQIPGQSSYNEQFF. The CDR3, as DNA: TGCGCCAGCAGCCAACAAATCCCGGGACAGAGCTCCTACAATGAGCAGTTCTTC. The V call is TRBV4-3, the J call TRBJ2-1; 7 nucleotides match TRBD1. The J segment lost 0 bases and the V segment lost 2 bases, leaving 10 bases of the junction unmatched. CDR3 length: 18 amino acids. Per germline, CDR1 LGHNA and CDR2 YSLEER.

The gene calls are TRBV27 and TRBJ1-1; weak D call: TRBD1 (6 bases). The CDR3 extends over 16 amino acids. Trimming removed 5 bases from V and 6 bases from J, with 22 bases in between. Per germline, CDR1 MNHEY and CDR2 SMNVEV (reference sequence). CDR3 in DNA: TGTGCCAGCAGTCCGGGAAACGACAGGTTGATGGCTGAAGCTTTCTTT. This sequence encodes CASSPGNDRLMAEAFF.

The chain links TRBV11-3 to TRBJ1-2; 8 bases are a match to TRBD1. Germline trimming cut 5 bases from V and 7 bases from J; bases unmatched to any gene: 12. The length of the CDR3 is 15 residues. The germline V gene encodes CDR1 SGHNT and CDR2 YENEEA. CDR3 in DNA: TGTGCCAGCAGCACAAACCAGGGGGCACCGGGTGGCTACACCTTC. Protein product: CASSTNQGAPGGYTF.

The rearrangement links TRBV7-9 to TRBJ2-5; 10 nucleotides align to TRBD2. V gave up 1 base and J gave up 2 bases; unmatched junction bases: 1. This CDR3 spans 15 amino acids. Per the germline V gene, CDR1 is SEHNR and CDR2 is FQNEAQ (reference sequence). CDR3 in amino acids: CASSLGLAGQETQYF. The CDR3 coding sequence is TGTGCCAGCAGCTTAGGACTAGCGGGTCAAGAGACCCAGTACTTC.

V gene TRBV5-1 combines with J gene TRBJ2-7, with 8 bases identical to TRBD1. CDR3 length: 13 amino acids. CDR1 and CDR2 from the germline V gene are SGHRS and YFSETQ. Germline trimming cut 2 bases from V and 5 bases from J; bases unmatched to any gene: 3. The CDR3 coding sequence is TGCGCCAGCAGCTTCCCAGGGGGCCACGAGCAGTACTTC. Its translation: CASSFPGGHEQYF.

This chain uses TRBV6-4 with TRBJ2-2, with 10 bases that match TRBD2. The CDR3 sequence is 15 residues long. Germline V CDR1 and CDR2: MRHNA, SNTAGT. V lost 4 bases to trimming and J lost 3 bases; unmatched junction nucleotides: 2. CDR3 DNA: TGTGCCAGCAGTGGGCTAGCGGGGGACACCGGGGAGCTGTTTTTT. As protein: CASSGLAGDTGELFF.

This clone came up a few times. The rearrangement joins TRBV5-1 to TRBJ2-2, with TRBD2 matching over 13 bases. Trimming took 3 bases from V and 6 from J; bases not matched to a gene: 5. The CDR3 consists of 16 residues. In germline, CDR1 is SGHRS, CDR2 YFSETQ. In DNA, the CDR3 is TGCGCCAGCAGCTATACTAGCGGGGGGGCCCCCGGGGAGCTGTTTTTT. This sequence encodes CASSYTSGGAPGELFF.

The chain employs TRBV9 and TRBJ2-1, with 7 bases matching TRBD2. This CDR3 has 14 residues. Germline CDR1 reads SGDLS; CDR2 reads YYNGEE. The junction had 6 bases not matched to a gene; V was cut back by 0 bases and J by 9 bases. The CDR3 DNA reads as TGTGCCAGCAGCGTAGAGGGACTAAGGGGTGAGCAGTTCTTC. It encodes CASSVEGLRGEQFF.

The V gene is TRBV2, the J gene TRBJ1-6; D might be TRBD1 (5 bases). The CDR3 has 17 amino acids. V gave up 2 bases and J gave up 5 bases, with 16 bases separating them. Germline V gives CDR1 SNHLY, CDR2 FYNNEI. The CDR3 DNA sequence: TGTGCCAGCAGTGAATGGGGCAGCCAAATTAATAATTCACCCCTCCACTTT. This gives the protein CASSEWGSQINNSPLHF.

J is TRBJ1-6 and V is TRBV5-1; 7 bases map to TRBD1. Germline lookup yields CDR1 SGHRS and CDR2 YFSETQ. The CDR3 loop spans 17 amino acids. V dropped 4 bases and J dropped 9; count of bases not matched to a gene: 16. The CDR3 here is CASSVDTGALGGSPLHF. In nucleotides, the CDR3 is TGCGCCAGCAGCGTGGATACAGGGGCCCTGGGGGGTTCACCCCTCCACTTT. Together with reference TRBV5-1 and TRBJ1-6, the CDR3 gives the full variable domain: KAGVTQTPRYLIKTRGQQVTLSCSPISGHRSVSWYQQTPGQGLQFLFEYFSETQRNKGNFPGRFSGRQFSNSRSEMNVSTLELGDSALYLCASSVDTGALGGSPLHFGNGTRLTVT.

The V call is TRBV6-1, the J call TRBJ1-2; the D gene is possibly TRBD1 (5 bases). V was pared by 5 bases and J by 3 bases, with 16 bases between. CDR3 length: 15 residues. CDR1 is MNHNS, CDR2 SASEGT, per germline. The CDR3 here is CASSPYWVQDYGYTF. CDR3 DNA: TGTGCCAGCAGTCCCTATTGGGTACAGGACTATGGCTACACCTTC.

This clone has a single count. The chain employs TRBV29-1 and TRBJ2-1; D is unresolved. This CDR3 contains 11 residues. The V gene's germline CDR1 is SQVTM and CDR2 ANQGSEA. V shed 4 bases and J shed 10 bases, with 11 bases lying between them. The CDR3 protein is CSVVPAGEQFF. The CDR3 region has the DNA TGCAGCGTTGTTCCCGCCGGGGAGCAGTTCTTC.

This clone was picked up a small number of times. The chain carries TRBV7-8 and TRBJ1-1; 9 bases are a match to TRBD1. The CDR3 is made up of 16 amino acids. After removal of 5 bases from V and 3 bases from J, the junction contained 10 bases not matched to a gene. Germline V CDR1 and CDR2: SGHVS, FQNEAQ. CDR3 nucleotide sequence: TGTGCCAGCAGCAAACAAACAGGGGGCGCGGACACTGAAGCTTTCTTT. Protein product: CASSKQTGGADTEAFF.

This rearrangement joins TRBV7-2 to TRBJ2-7; 10 bases are a match to TRBD1. This CDR3 contains 16 residues. Per the germline V gene, CDR1 is SGHTA and CDR2 is FQGNSA. The ends lost 0 bases at V and 1 base at J; junction bases unmatched: 3. The CDR3 DNA sequence: TGTGCCAGCAGCTTAGCCGACAGGGGGCGGTCCTACGAGCAGTACTTC. Translating gives CASSLADRGRSYEQYF.

CDR3 sequence (DNA): TGCAGCGTTAAGGGACAGGGCGACGAGCAGTACTTC. Its protein product is CSVKGQGDEQYF. The chain combines TRBV29-1 with TRBJ2-5, with 9 positions matching TRBD1. The DNA end is more similar to TRBJ2-7, so the J call may be wrong. Germline V CDR1 and CDR2: SQVTM, ANQGSEA. This CDR3 spans 12 amino acids.

The V and J genes are TRBV5-5 and TRBJ2-5; possibly TRBD1 for D (7 bases). The CDR3 is 15 amino acids. From germline, CDR1 is SGHKS and CDR2 YYEKEE (reference sequence). V was pared by 1 base and J by 5 bases, with 15 bases between. The CDR3 DNA reads TGTGCCAGCAGCTTGTATGGCTCAGGGGGGGAGACCCAGTACTTC. As protein: CASSLYGSGGETQYF.

The V gene is TRBV7-9, the J gene TRBJ2-1; 10 nucleotides agree with TRBD1. CDR1 SEHNR and CDR2 FQNEAQ come from the germline V gene (reference sequence). Trimming removed 2 bases from V and 8 bases from J; junction bases left unmatched: 12. The CDR3 loop spans 17 amino acids. CDR3 bases: TGTGCCAGCAGCTTAAGAGCCGGGACAGGGGAGAGGTATGAGCAGTTCTTC. Amino acids: CASSLRAGTGERYEQFF.

The CDR3 here is CASGLVVLAGSGEQFF. The CDR3 coding sequence is TGTGCTAGTGGTTTGGTAGTCCTAGCGGGATCTGGTGAGCAGTTCTTC. The chain has TRBV12-5 and TRBJ2-1; 9 nucleotides agree with TRBD2. The CDR3 totals 16 residues. Germline V gene lookup returns CDR1 LGHNT and CDR2 FRNRAP. The V segment lost 0 bases and the J segment 9 bases; nucleotides outside the gene matches: 9. Combining the CDR3 with reference TRBV12-5 and TRBJ2-1 gives the whole variable domain DARVTQTPRHKVTEMGQEVTMRCQPILGHNTVFWYRQTMMQGLELLAYFRNRAPLDDSGMPKDRFSAEMPDATLATLKIQPSEPRDSAVYFCASGLVVLAGSGEQFFGPGTRLTVL.

This clone has more than one count but fewer than ten. V gene TRBV7-6 combines with J gene TRBJ2-3, with TRBD2 identical over 9 bases. Unmatched junction bases numbered 7, after V lost 4 bases and J lost 2 bases. Germline V gene data show CDR1 as SGHVS and CDR2 as FNYEAQ. This CDR3 has 16 residues. Written as DNA, the CDR3 is TGTGCCAGCAGCTGGGGCGGGAGGGGGCTCACAGATACGCAGTATTTT. Translating it yields CASSWGGRGLTDTQYF.

This chain uses TRBV5-1 with TRBJ1-5; TRBD1 aligns across 7 bases. This CDR3 has 16 residues. The V gene end was trimmed by 5 bases and the J gene end by 0 bases; junction bases not matched to a gene: 8. Germline values: CDR1 SGHRS, CDR2 YFSETQ. The DNA of the CDR3 is TGCGCCAGCAGAATCGGGCAGGGGGATAGCAATCAGCCCCAGCATTTT. Protein sequence: CASRIGQGDSNQPQHF.